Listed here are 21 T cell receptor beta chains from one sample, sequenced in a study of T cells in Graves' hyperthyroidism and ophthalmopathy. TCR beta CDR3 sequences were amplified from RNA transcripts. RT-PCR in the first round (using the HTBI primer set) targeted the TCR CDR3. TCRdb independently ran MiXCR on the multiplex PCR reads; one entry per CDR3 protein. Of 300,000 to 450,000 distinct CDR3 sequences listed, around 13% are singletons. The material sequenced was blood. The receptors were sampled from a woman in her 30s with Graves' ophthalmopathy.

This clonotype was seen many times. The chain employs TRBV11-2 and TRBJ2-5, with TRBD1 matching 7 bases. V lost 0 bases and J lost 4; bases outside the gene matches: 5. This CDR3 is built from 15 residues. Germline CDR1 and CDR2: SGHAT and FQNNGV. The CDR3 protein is CASSLDGTERETQYF. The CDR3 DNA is TGTGCCAGCAGCTTAGACGGGACAGAAAGAGAGACCCAGTACTTC.

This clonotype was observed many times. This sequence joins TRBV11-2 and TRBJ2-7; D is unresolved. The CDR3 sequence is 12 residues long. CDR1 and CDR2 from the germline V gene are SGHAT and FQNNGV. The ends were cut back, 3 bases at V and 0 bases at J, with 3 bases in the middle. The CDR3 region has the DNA TGTGCCAGCAGCTTCAGCTCCTACGAGCAGTACTTC. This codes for CASSFSSYEQYF.

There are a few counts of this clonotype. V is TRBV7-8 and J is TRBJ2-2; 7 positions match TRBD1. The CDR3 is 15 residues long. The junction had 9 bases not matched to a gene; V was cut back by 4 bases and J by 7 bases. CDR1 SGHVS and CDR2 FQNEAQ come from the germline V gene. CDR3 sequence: CASSWTGSGVGELFF. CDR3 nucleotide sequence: TGTGCCAGCAGCTGGACAGGTTCCGGCGTCGGGGAGCTGTTTTTT.

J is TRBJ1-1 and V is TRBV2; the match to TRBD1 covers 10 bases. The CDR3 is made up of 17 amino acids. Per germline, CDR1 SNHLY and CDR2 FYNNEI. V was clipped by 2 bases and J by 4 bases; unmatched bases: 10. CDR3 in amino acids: CASSERDRGRRSTEAFF. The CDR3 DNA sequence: TGTGCCAGCAGTGAAAGGGACAGGGGTCGCCGGAGCACTGAAGCTTTCTTT. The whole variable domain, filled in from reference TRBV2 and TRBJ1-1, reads EPEVTQTPSHQVTQMGQEVILRCVPISNHLYFYWYRQILGQKVEFLVSFYNNEISEKSEIFDDQFSVERPDGSNFTLKIRSTKLEDSAMYFCASSERDRGRRSTEAFFGQGTRLTVV.

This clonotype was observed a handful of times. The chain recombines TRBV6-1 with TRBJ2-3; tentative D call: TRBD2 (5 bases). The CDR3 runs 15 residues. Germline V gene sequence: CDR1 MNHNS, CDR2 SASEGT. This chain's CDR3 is CATQPGIPSTDTQYF. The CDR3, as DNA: TGTGCTACCCAGCCGGGGATCCCAAGCACAGATACGCAGTATTTT.

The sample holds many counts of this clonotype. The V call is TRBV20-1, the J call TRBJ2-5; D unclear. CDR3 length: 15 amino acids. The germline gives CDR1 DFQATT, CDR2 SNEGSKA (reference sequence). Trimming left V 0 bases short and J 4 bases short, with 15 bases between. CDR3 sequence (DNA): TGCAGTGCTAGAGATTTCAAGGGCCTAGGAGAGACCCAGTACTTC. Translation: CSARDFKGLGETQYF.

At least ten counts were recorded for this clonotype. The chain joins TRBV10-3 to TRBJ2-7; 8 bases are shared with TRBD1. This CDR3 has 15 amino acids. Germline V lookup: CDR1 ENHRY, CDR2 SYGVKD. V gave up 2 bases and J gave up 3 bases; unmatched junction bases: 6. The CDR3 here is CAISEGDRFNYEQYF. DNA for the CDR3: TGTGCCATCAGTGAGGGGGACAGGTTTAACTACGAGCAGTACTTC.

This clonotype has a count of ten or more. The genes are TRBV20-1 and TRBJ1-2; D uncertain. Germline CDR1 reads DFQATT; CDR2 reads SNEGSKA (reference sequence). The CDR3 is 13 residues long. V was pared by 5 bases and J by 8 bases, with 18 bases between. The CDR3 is CSAPPKGMKGYTF. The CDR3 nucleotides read TGCAGTGCTCCACCCAAAGGGATGAAAGGCTACACCTTC.

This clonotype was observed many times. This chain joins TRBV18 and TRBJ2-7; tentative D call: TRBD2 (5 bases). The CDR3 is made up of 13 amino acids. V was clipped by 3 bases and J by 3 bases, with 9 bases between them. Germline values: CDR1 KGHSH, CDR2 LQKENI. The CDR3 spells CASSPYGDYEQYF. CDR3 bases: TGTGCCAGCTCACCGTACGGGGACTACGAGCAGTACTTC. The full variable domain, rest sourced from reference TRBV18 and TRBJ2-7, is NAGVMQNPRHLVRRRGQEARLRCSPMKGHSHVYWYRQLPEEGLKFMVYLQKENIIDESGMPKERFSAEFPKEGPSILRIQQVVRGDSAAYFCASSPYGDYEQYFGPGTRLTVT.

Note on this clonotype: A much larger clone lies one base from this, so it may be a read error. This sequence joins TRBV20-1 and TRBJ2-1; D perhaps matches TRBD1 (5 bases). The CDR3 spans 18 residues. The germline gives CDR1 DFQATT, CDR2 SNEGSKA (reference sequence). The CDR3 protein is CSARGLPLLGEAYNERFF. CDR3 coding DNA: TGCAGTGCTAGAGGATTGCCCCTTTTAGGGGAAGCCTACAATGAGCGGTTCTTC.

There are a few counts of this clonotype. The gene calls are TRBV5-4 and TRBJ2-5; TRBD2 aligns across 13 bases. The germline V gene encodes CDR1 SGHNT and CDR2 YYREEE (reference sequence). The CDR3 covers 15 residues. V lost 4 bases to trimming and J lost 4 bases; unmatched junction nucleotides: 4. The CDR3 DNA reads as TGTGCCAGCAGCCCCGGACTAGCGGGGGTAGAGACCCAGTACTTC. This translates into CASSPGLAGVETQYF.

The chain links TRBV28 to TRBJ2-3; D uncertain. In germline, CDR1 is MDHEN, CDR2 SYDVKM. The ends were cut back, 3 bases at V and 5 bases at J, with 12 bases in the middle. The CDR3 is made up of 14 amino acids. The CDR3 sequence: CASSFSRRRDTQYF. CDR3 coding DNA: TGTGCCAGCAGTTTCTCGCGGCGGCGAGATACGCAGTATTTT.

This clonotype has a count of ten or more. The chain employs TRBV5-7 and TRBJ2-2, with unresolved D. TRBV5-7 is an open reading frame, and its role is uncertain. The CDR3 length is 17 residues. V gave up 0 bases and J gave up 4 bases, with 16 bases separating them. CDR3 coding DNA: TGTGCCAGCAGCTTGGCCAGCGTGAAGTGTCGCACCGGGGAGCTGTTTTTT. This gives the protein CASSLASVKCRTGELFF.

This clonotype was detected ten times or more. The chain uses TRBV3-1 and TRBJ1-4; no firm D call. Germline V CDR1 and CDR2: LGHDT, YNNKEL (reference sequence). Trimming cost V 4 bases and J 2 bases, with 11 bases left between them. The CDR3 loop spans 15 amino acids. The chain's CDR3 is CASSPLDGTNEKLFF. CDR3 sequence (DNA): TGTGCCAGCAGCCCCCTGGACGGGACTAATGAAAAACTGTTTTTT. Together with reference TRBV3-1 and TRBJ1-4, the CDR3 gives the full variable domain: DTAVSQTPKYLVTQMGNDKSIKCEQNLGHDTMYWYKQDSKKFLKIMFSYNNKELIINETVPNRFSPKSPDKAHLNLHINSLELGDSAVYFCASSPLDGTNEKLFFGSGTQLSVL.

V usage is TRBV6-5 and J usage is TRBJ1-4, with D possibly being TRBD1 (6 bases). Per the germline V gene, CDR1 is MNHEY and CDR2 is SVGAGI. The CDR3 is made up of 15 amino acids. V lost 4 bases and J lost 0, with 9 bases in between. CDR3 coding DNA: TGTGCCAGCAGTTTTGGGGGCGCAACTAATGAAAAACTGTTTTTT. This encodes CASSFGGATNEKLFF.

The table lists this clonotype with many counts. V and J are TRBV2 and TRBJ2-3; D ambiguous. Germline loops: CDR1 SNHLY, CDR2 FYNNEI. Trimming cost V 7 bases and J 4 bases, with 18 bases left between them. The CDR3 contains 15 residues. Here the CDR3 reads CASIRSTEVSDTQYF. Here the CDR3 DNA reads TGTGCCAGCATCCGCTCTACGGAAGTCTCAGATACGCAGTATTTT.

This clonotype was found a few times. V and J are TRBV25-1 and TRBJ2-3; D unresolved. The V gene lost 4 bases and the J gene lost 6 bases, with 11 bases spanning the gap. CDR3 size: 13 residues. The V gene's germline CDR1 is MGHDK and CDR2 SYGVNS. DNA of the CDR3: TGTGCCAGCAGTGGCTCCTCCGGGGATACGCAGTATTTT. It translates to CASSGSSGDTQYF.

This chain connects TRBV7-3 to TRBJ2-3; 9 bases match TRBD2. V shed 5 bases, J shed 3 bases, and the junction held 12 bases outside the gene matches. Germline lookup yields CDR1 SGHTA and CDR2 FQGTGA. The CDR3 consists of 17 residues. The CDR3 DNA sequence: TGTGCCAGCAGCCCACTCCCCGGACTAGCGATGACAGATACGCAGTATTTT. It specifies CASSPLPGLAMTDTQYF.

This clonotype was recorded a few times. The CDR3 DNA follows: TGTGCCAGTAGTATGGGGGGCGCGACCCAGTACTTC. This gives the protein CASSMGGATQYF. This chain joins TRBV19 and TRBJ2-5; D possibly matches TRBD1 or TRBD2 (6 bases each). Trimming shortened V by 3 bases and J by 7 bases, and 9 bases separated the two germline ends. Germline V gene lookup returns CDR1 LNHDA and CDR2 SQIVND (reference sequence). CDR3 length: 12 amino acids.

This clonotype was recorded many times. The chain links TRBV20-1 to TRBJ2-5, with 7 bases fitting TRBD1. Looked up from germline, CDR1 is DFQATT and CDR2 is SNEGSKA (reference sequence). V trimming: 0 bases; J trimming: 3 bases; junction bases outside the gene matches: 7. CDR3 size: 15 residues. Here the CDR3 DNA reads TGCAGTGCTAGAGATTATGGACAGGCCGAAGAGACCCAGTACTTC. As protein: CSARDYGQAEETQYF.

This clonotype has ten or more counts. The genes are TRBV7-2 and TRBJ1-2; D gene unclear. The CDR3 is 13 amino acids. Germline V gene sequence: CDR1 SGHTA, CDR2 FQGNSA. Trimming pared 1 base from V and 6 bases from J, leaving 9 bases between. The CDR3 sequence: CASSLEFHNGYTF. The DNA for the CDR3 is TGTGCCAGCAGCTTAGAATTTCATAATGGCTACACCTTC.